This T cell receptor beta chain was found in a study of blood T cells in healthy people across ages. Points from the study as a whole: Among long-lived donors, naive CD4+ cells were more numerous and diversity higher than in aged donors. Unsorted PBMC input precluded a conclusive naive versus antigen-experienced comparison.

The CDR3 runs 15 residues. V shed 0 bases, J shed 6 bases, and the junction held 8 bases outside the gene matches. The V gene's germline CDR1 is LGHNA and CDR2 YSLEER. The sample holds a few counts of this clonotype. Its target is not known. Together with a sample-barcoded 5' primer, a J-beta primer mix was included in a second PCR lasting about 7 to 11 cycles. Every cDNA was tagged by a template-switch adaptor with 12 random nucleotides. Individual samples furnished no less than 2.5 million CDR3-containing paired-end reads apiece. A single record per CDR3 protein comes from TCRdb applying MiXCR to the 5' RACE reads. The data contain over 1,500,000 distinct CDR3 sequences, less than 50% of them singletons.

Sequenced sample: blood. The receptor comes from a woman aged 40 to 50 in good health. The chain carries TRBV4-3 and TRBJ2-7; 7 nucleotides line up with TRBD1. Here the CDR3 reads CASSQELQRGREQYF. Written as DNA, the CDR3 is TGCGCCAGCAGCCAAGAGTTACAGAGGGGGCGCGAGCAGTACTTC.